One sample yielded the 24 T cell receptor beta chains listed below, sequenced in a study of shared clonotypes between healthy human individuals (TCRdb year 2020). Library method: the immunoSEQ multiplex PCR assay. TCRdb holds this immuneACCESS table with in-frame rearrangements only. Some clones are missing; in checked studies, unresolved V genes explain under half, and the rest has no known cause. The sample profile shows 2 million to 2.5 million clones; around 93% of them were found once. Roughly 0.34% of the sample lies in the top ten. Sequencing was done on a sample of naive CD4+ T cells from PBMCs. The label giving this sample's cell subset or site can be read as: CD45RA+ positively selected. These receptors came from a man between 18 and 29 years old in good health. Some clones in this sample may be carry-over from other donors' samples.

This chain joins TRBV6-5 and TRBJ1-2, with a weak D call TRBD1 (6 bases). V shed 2 bases and J shed 6 bases, with 16 bases lying between them. Germline CDR1 MNHEY, CDR2 SVGAGI. This CDR3 has 15 amino acids. The CDR3 region is CASSYTYRAGDGYTF. The CDR3 DNA reads TGTGCCAGCAGTTACACTTACAGGGCCGGGGATGGCTACACCTTC.

The chain links TRBV10-1 to TRBJ2-7, with 7 bases identical to TRBD1. From germline, CDR1 is WNHNN and CDR2 SYGVQD (reference sequence). The trim removed 6 bases at V and 4 bases at J, leaving 9 bases unmatched. This CDR3 is 14 amino acids long. CDR3 sequence reads: CASRRETGWYEQYF. The CDR3, as DNA: TGCGCCAGCAGGAGGGAGACAGGGTGGTACGAGCAGTACTTC.

This chain uses TRBV6-1 with TRBJ1-1, with a possible D match to TRBD1 (5 bases). Germline V lookup: CDR1 MNHNS, CDR2 SASEGT. The CDR3 length is 15 residues. The V gene lost 6 bases and the J gene lost 4 bases, with 18 bases spanning the gap. CDR3 region: CASRGEGTGGTEAFF. The CDR3 DNA follows: TGTGCCAGCAGGGGGGAGGGGACTGGCGGCACTGAAGCTTTCTTT.

CDR3: CASSNRDRPRIAKNIQYF. CDR3 DNA: TGTGCCAGCAGCAACCGGGACCGACCAAGAATAGCCAAAAACATTCAGTACTTC. The chain uses TRBV21-1 and TRBJ2-4. TRBV21-1 is flagged as a pseudogene. This CDR3 comprises 18 residues.

The rearrangement uses TRBV2 and TRBJ1-3; TRBD1 might be the D (6 bases). Per germline, CDR1 SNHLY and CDR2 FYNNEI. With 3 bases removed from V and 4 bases from J, the gap between germline ends came to 13 bases. The CDR3 covers 15 residues. The CDR3 nucleotides read TGTGCCAGCAGTGAGCGGGGGCCCTCAGGAAACACCATATATTTT. It is translated as CASSERGPSGNTIYF. Filled out from reference TRBV2 and TRBJ1-3, the complete variable domain reads EPEVTQTPSHQVTQMGQEVILRCVPISNHLYFYWYRQILGQKVEFLVSFYNNEISEKSEIFDDQFSVERPDGSNFTLKIRSTKLEDSAMYFCASSERGPSGNTIYFGEGSWLTVV.

The chain is built from TRBV7-8 and TRBJ1-4; TRBD1 might be the D (6 bases). The V gene's germline CDR1 is SGHVS and CDR2 FQNEAQ. The CDR3 spans 14 residues. Trimming removed 1 base at V and 5 bases at J, with 8 bases between. The CDR3 coding sequence is TGTGCCAGCAGCTTAGTTAGGGGGAATGAAAAACTGTTTTTT. This codes for CASSLVRGNEKLFF.

The genes are TRBV5-4 and TRBJ2-1, with 7 bases lining up with TRBD1. Trimming took 3 bases from V and 3 from J; bases not matched to a gene: 3. The CDR3 has 14 residues. CDR1 SGHNT and CDR2 YYREEE come from the germline V gene (reference sequence). The DNA of the CDR3 is TGTGCCAGCAGCTCACAGGGGAACTACAATGAGCAGTTCTTC. It specifies CASSSQGNYNEQFF.

This clone was observed once. The rearrangement links TRBV4-1 to TRBJ2-5; TRBD2 matches 12 bases. Germline CDR1 reads MGHRA; CDR2 reads YSYEKL. V was clipped by 2 bases and J by 4 bases; unmatched bases: 8. The CDR3 length is 17 residues. The CDR3 bases are TGCGCCAGCAGCCAATTCCCTAGCGGGAGGGCGGGAGAGACCCAGTACTTC. This codes for CASSQFPSGRAGETQYF.

The sample holds one count of this clone. The rearrangement uses TRBV29-1 and TRBJ2-5, with no clear D. V lost 3 bases, J lost 5 bases, and 16 bases lay in between. The germline gives CDR1 SQVTM, CDR2 ANQGSEA. The CDR3 has 14 amino acids. CDR3 amino acids: CSVDGRIRAETQYF. In nucleotides, the CDR3 is TGCAGCGTTGACGGGCGAATCCGCGCGGAGACCCAGTACTTC.

The genes are TRBV10-3 and TRBJ2-7, with 7 bases aligning to TRBD2. CDR1 is ENHRY and CDR2 is SYGVKD in the germline V gene. With 8 bases clipped from V and 6 bases from J, the junction kept 28 bases outside the gene matches. This CDR3 has 19 amino acids. DNA for the CDR3: TGTGCCATCGGCACCTTGGTTTCCAGCGGGATAACTCTGTCGGGCGAGCAGTACTTC. Amino acid sequence: CAIGTLVSSGITLSGEQYF.

The J gene is TRBJ1-3, the V gene TRBV18; TRBD1 matches at 7 bases. The CDR3 is 17 amino acids. With 4 bases clipped from V and 3 bases from J, the junction kept 12 bases outside the gene matches. Germline values: CDR1 KGHSH, CDR2 LQKENI. The CDR3 is CASSLSPGTVGGNTIYF. CDR3 DNA: TGTGCCAGCTCACTTTCTCCCGGGACAGTGGGTGGAAACACCATATATTTT.

CDR3 protein: CASSPRDRQETQYF. For the CDR3, the DNA is TGTGCCAGCAGCCCTCGGGACAGGCAAGAGACCCAGTACTTC. The chain has TRBV11-2 and TRBJ2-5; TRBD1 aligns across 8 bases. The germline gives CDR1 SGHAT, CDR2 FQNNGV. This CDR3 region has 14 residues. V lost 5 bases, J lost 2 bases, and 4 bases stayed unmatched.

The rearrangement links TRBV6-6 to TRBJ2-2; D may be TRBD2 (6 bases). The V and J ends lost 6 bases and 7 bases respectively, with 15 bases between them. This CDR3 spans 14 amino acids. Germline CDR1 MNHNY, CDR2 SVGAGI (reference sequence). DNA for the CDR3: TGTGCCAGCAGGAGGGACGCCGGGGGCGGGGAGCTGTTTTTT. It is translated as CASRRDAGGGELFF.

The sample holds one count of this clone. The same CDR3 can be traced to other DNA sequences in this sample. V and J are TRBV28 and TRBJ1-2; D is unresolved. The CDR3 has 14 residues. Trimming shortened V by 2 bases and J by 0 bases, and 7 bases separated the two germline ends. Germline V gives CDR1 MDHEN, CDR2 SYDVKM. The CDR3 nucleotides read TGTGCCAGCAGTTTAGGACTTACTAACTATGGCTACACCTTC. Translation gives CASSLGLTNYGYTF.

This chain uses TRBV1 with TRBJ1-5; the D segment call TRBD1 is taken from the table without a DNA check. TRBV1 is given as a pseudogene. This CDR3 is built from 16 residues. The CDR3 bases are TGCACCAGCAGCCCGCGACAGGGGTGGGGCAATCAGCCCCAGCATTTT. Its protein is CTSSPRQGWGNQPQHF.

V and J are TRBV5-1 and TRBJ1-2; D is undetermined. Per germline, CDR1 SGHRS and CDR2 YFSETQ. V was pared by 0 bases and J by 5 bases, with 14 bases between. The CDR3 spans 15 residues. This CDR3 reads CASSLGGDGLYGYTF. The CDR3 DNA reads TGCGCCAGCAGCTTGGGAGGAGACGGACTATATGGCTACACCTTC.

This rearrangement joins TRBV6-5 to TRBJ1-4, with D possibly matching TRBD1 (5 bases). Germline V lookup: CDR1 MNHEY, CDR2 SVGAGI. This CDR3 comprises 16 residues. V was cut by 0 bases and J by 8 bases, with 16 bases left in between. The CDR3: CASSYSFRTSGEKLFF. The CDR3 DNA reads TGTGCCAGCAGTTACTCCTTTCGGACATCTGGGGAAAAACTGTTTTTT.

V and J are TRBV5-4 and TRBJ2-2; 9 bases match TRBD2. This CDR3 comprises 17 residues. The germline V gene encodes CDR1 SGHNT and CDR2 YYREEE (reference sequence). Trimming took 4 bases from V and 6 from J; bases not matched to a gene: 13. DNA for the CDR3: TGTGCCAGCAGCCAAGCGGGGGTAGCGGGAGTGTCCGGGGAGCTGTTTTTT. Residues: CASSQAGVAGVSGELFF.

This clone was seen only once. This chain uses TRBV6-4 with TRBJ2-2, with D uncertain. The V gene lost 6 bases and the J gene lost 8 bases, with 13 bases spanning the gap. This CDR3 is 13 amino acids long. Germline values: CDR1 MRHNA, CDR2 SNTAGT. CDR3 protein: CASRGPPRGELFF. The CDR3 DNA follows: TGTGCCAGCAGAGGGCCCCCACGGGGGGAGCTGTTTTTT.

This chain joins TRBV5-1 and TRBJ1-1, with a possible D match to TRBD1 (6 bases). V was shortened by 0 bases and J by 0 bases, with 12 bases between the two germline ends. The CDR3 is 16 residues long. Germline assignment: CDR1 SGHRS and CDR2 YFSETQ. The CDR3 sequence is CASSLERQALNTEAFF. In DNA, the CDR3 is TGCGCCAGCAGCTTGGAGCGACAGGCCTTGAACACTGAAGCTTTCTTT.

The chain employs TRBV9 and TRBJ1-1, with D hard to call. CDR3 length: 15 residues. V was shortened by 4 bases and J by 0 bases, with 13 bases between the two germline ends. Germline loops: CDR1 SGDLS, CDR2 YYNGEE. The CDR3 bases are TGTGCCAGCAGCCCCGCCCCCAGATTGAACACTGAAGCTTTCTTT. Protein sequence: CASSPAPRLNTEAFF.

The V gene is TRBV27, the J gene TRBJ2-1; D tentatively fits TRBD1 or TRBD2 (6 bases each). The V and J ends lost 5 bases and 4 bases respectively, with 15 bases between them. CDR1 is MNHEY, CDR2 SMNVEV, per germline (reference sequence). This CDR3 comprises 15 residues. CDR3 DNA sequence: TGTGCCAGCAGTCCCCCGGGGGCGACTTACAATGAGCAGTTCTTC. It yields the protein CASSPPGATYNEQFF.

This rearrangement joins TRBV6-1 to TRBJ2-7; 10 nucleotides line up with TRBD2. CDR1 is MNHNS and CDR2 is SASEGT in the germline V gene. The junction had 7 bases not matched to a gene; V was cut back by 4 bases and J by 4 bases. The CDR3 length is 15 residues. CDR3 loop: CASSGVRTSGYEQYF. CDR3 in DNA: TGTGCCAGCAGTGGCGTAAGGACTAGCGGATACGAGCAGTACTTC.

The V call is TRBV29-1, the J call TRBJ1-4; TRBD1 matches at 10 bases. This CDR3 comprises 14 residues. J lost 11 bases, V lost 6 bases, and 12 bases had no gene match. Germline lookup yields CDR1 SQVTM and CDR2 ANQGSEA. This chain's CDR3 is CSVDDRGRAGKLFF. CDR3 nucleotides: TGCAGCGTGGATGACAGGGGGCGCGCTGGGAAACTGTTTTTT.